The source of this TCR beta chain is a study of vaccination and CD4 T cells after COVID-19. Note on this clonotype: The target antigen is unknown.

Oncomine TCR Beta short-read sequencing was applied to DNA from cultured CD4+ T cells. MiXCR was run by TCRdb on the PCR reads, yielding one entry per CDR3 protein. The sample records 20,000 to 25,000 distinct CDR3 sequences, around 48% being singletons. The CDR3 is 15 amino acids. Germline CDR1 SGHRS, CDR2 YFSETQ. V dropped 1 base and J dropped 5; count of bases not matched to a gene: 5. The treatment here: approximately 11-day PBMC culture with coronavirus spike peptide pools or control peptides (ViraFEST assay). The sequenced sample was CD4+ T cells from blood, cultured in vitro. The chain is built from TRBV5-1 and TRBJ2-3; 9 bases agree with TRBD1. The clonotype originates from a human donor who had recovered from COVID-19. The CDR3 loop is CASSLPWTGEDTQYF. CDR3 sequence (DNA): TGCGCCAGCAGCTTGCCATGGACAGGGGAAGATACGCAGTATTTT.